Presented here are 9 T cell receptor beta chains from one specimen sequenced in a study of identical twins listed by TCRdb under 2016. Library construction relied on 5' RACE. The sequencer listed for this sample is Illumina HiSeq 2000. The public sequencing data were trimmed at Q25 with fastp and processed into clonotypes with MiXCR by TCRdb, which kept only in-frame beta chains. Entries are consolidated by CDR3 protein sequence, retaining the most common genes and DNA. The sample table records about 190,000 distinct CDR3 sequences; about 15% of these occur just once. The ten largest clones represent 40% of the sample. This sample also belongs to another study, concerning T cells expressing NK-cell markers.

The specimen was CD8+ T cells sorted from blood. These receptors originate from a woman aged 18-29 years in good health.

This clonotype was counted ten times or more. The chain uses TRBV12-3 or TRBV12-4 and TRBJ2-1; D is possibly TRBD2 (6 bases). The germline V and J ends were trimmed by 6 bases and 9 bases, with 9 bases remaining between them. The CDR3 has 11 amino acids. CDR3 DNA sequence: TGTGCCAGCAGGGTGGGGGGTGAGCAGTTCTTC. This codes for CASRVGGEQFF.

The chain joins TRBV7-2 to TRBJ2-1; D is ambiguous. Trimming cost V 5 bases and J 4 bases, with 12 bases left between them. The CDR3 loop spans 14 amino acids. Germline CDR1 is SGHTA and CDR2 is FQGNSA. The CDR3 here is CASSLHHLYNEQFF. The CDR3, as DNA: TGTGCCAGCAGCCTTCACCACCTATACAATGAGCAGTTCTTC.

V gene TRBV21-1 combines with J gene TRBJ2-1; the table's D call, TRBD1, has no DNA check behind it. TRBV21-1 is given as a pseudogene. The CDR3 extends over 16 amino acids. The CDR3 bases are TGTGCCAGCAGCCGAAAGGGCGAGTATGGAGACAATGAGCAGTTCTTC. Amino acid sequence: CASSRKGEYGDNEQFF.

This sequence joins TRBV6-6 and TRBJ1-2; D not certain. The V gene lost 1 base and the J gene lost 9 bases, with 6 bases spanning the gap. In germline, CDR1 is MNHNY, CDR2 SVGAGI (reference sequence). This CDR3 contains 11 residues. The CDR3 DNA is TGTGCCAGCAGTTACTGGCACAGCTACACCTTC. Amino acid sequence: CASSYWHSYTF.

This clonotype showed up just a few times. The V and J genes are TRBV6-4 and TRBJ2-1; D gene uncertain. This CDR3 region has 13 residues. Germline CDR1 is MRHNA and CDR2 is SNTAGT. The V end was cut by 5 bases, the J end by 7 bases, with 12 bases between. CDR3 sequence: CASSTESENEQFF. In DNA form, the CDR3 reads TGTGCCAGCAGTACCGAATCCGAGAATGAGCAGTTCTTC.

This clonotype was observed a handful of times. This sequence joins TRBV6-5 and TRBJ2-7, with TRBD1 as a possible D gene (6 bases). Trimming left V 0 bases short and J 3 bases short, with 15 bases between. This CDR3 comprises 16 residues. In germline, CDR1 is MNHEY, CDR2 SVGAGI. The CDR3 DNA reads TGTGCCAGCAGTTACTCGATATACAGGGCGAACTACGAGCAGTACTTC. Translated, it gives CASSYSIYRANYEQYF.

This clonotype was seen a handful of times. V usage is TRBV12-3 or TRBV12-4 and J usage is TRBJ1-2; D not resolved. The CDR3 totals 14 residues. Trimming shortened V by 3 bases and J by 5 bases, and 13 bases separated the two germline ends. CDR3 DNA sequence: TGTGCCAGCAGTTTCTTGTCTCCAAGTTATGGCTACACCTTC. Protein product: CASSFLSPSYGYTF.

This clonotype was counted only a few times. The CDR3 DNA sequence: TGTGCCAGCAGCACCGGGACAGTCTACGAGCAGTACTTC. It specifies CASSTGTVYEQYF. The chain employs TRBV6-1 and TRBJ2-7; 7 positions agree with TRBD1. V lost 6 bases, J lost 3 bases, and 5 bases stayed unmatched. Per the germline V gene, CDR1 is MNHNS and CDR2 is SASEGT. There are 13 residues in the CDR3.

The gene calls are TRBV6-1 and TRBJ2-1, with TRBD2 matching over 8 bases. Looked up from germline, CDR1 is MNHNS and CDR2 is SASEGT. CDR3 size: 17 residues. V trimming: 4 bases; J trimming: 0 bases; junction bases outside the gene matches: 8. Here the CDR3 DNA reads TGTGCCAGCAGTGCAACTAGCGGTCAAAGCTCCTACAATGAGCAGTTCTTC. Its translation: CASSATSGQSSYNEQFF.